The 17 T cell receptor beta chains presented below share a single source sample, sequenced in a study of blood T cell repertoires in COVID-19. Sequencing was performed with immunoSEQ multiplex PCR; in TCRdb, only in-frame clones are kept and a portion is missing. The sample has approximately 190,000 clones, roughly 87% seen once. The sample comprised peripheral blood. All receptors derive from a woman aged 60-70 years with COVID-19, enrolled during active disease.

The chain has TRBV6-2 or TRBV6-3 and TRBJ2-2; D might be TRBD2 (10 bases). This CDR3 has 20 amino acids. CDR1 MNHEY and CDR2 SVGEGT come from the germline V gene. Trimming removed 5 bases at V and 4 bases at J, with 29 bases between. The CDR3 bases are TGTGCCAGCAGTGGAACCGGGACAGGGTTTCTAGCGGGAGTCACCGGGGAGCTGTTTTTT. Protein sequence: CASSGTGTGFLAGVTGELFF.

The chain is built from TRBV10-3 and TRBJ1-3; 12 bases align to TRBD1. CDR3 length: 15 residues. V gave up 6 bases and J gave up 4 bases; unmatched junction bases: 4. Germline CDR1 ENHRY, CDR2 SYGVKD. The CDR3 bases are TGTGCCATCAGGGGACAGGGGGCTGGAGGAAACACCATATATTTT. This sequence encodes CAIRGQGAGGNTIYF.

The chain uses TRBV5-1 and TRBJ2-7, with 9 nucleotides matching TRBD1. The ends lost 4 bases at V and 5 bases at J; junction bases unmatched: 10. The CDR3 has 15 amino acids. Germline values: CDR1 SGHRS, CDR2 YFSETQ. DNA of the CDR3: TGCGCCAGCAGCCCCAGAGGACAGGGGATCGACGAGCAGTACTTC. This sequence encodes CASSPRGQGIDEQYF.

This rearrangement joins TRBV24-1 to TRBJ2-1; D might be TRBD2 (5 bases). The germline V and J ends were trimmed by 3 bases and 2 bases, with 16 bases remaining between them. The germline V gene has CDR1 KGHDR and CDR2 SFDVKD. The CDR3 runs to 17 residues. CDR3 loop: CATSDILAKGTYNEQFF. DNA of the CDR3: TGTGCCACCAGTGATATTCTAGCAAAGGGCACCTACAATGAGCAGTTCTTC.

The chain recombines TRBV28 with TRBJ2-7, with D possibly matching TRBD1 (8 bases). Germline V gene sequence: CDR1 MDHEN, CDR2 SYDVKM. CDR3 size: 16 residues. Trimming took 5 bases from V and 7 from J, leaving 24 bases between them. This chain's CDR3 is CASSDRRTGNGGEQYV. The CDR3 DNA follows: TGTGCCAGCAGTGATAGGAGGACAGGGAACGGGGGGGAGCAGTACGTC.

V gene TRBV11-3 combines with J gene TRBJ1-1, with D unclear. V was pared by 0 bases and J by 5 bases, with 7 bases between. This CDR3 is 13 amino acids long. Germline values: CDR1 SGHNT, CDR2 YENEEA. The CDR3 here is CASSLDGLTEAFF. The DNA of the CDR3 is TGTGCCAGCAGCTTAGATGGGCTAACTGAAGCTTTCTTT.

This chain joins TRBV7-8 and TRBJ2-5, with TRBD1 matching over 9 bases. The CDR3 length is 17 residues. V lost 0 bases, J lost 4 bases, and 9 bases stayed unmatched. In germline, CDR1 is SGHVS, CDR2 FQNEAQ. The CDR3 is CASSLAAGTGSRETQYF. DNA of the CDR3: TGTGCCAGCAGCTTAGCTGCCGGGACAGGGTCGCGAGAGACCCAGTACTTC.

The genes are TRBV2 and TRBJ1-1; 8 bases map to TRBD1. Looked up from germline, CDR1 is SNHLY and CDR2 is FYNNEI. The trim removed 1 base at V and 3 bases at J, leaving 1 base unmatched. The CDR3 sequence is 14 residues long. The DNA of the CDR3 is TGTGCCAGCAGTGAAGGACAGGGGTACACTGAAGCTTTCTTT. Translated: CASSEGQGYTEAFF.

V is TRBV25-1 and J is TRBJ1-2; a possible D gene is TRBD1 (6 bases). The CDR3 length is 13 residues. The V gene lost 10 bases and the J gene lost 4 bases, with 16 bases spanning the gap. The germline V gene has CDR1 MGHDK and CDR2 SYGVNS. The CDR3: CATQGSGIYGYTF. CDR3 coding DNA: TGTGCCACTCAGGGGTCGGGGATCTATGGCTACACCTTC.

The chain combines TRBV10-3 with TRBJ2-5, with TRBD1 matching 8 bases. CDR3 length: 14 residues. V shed 5 bases and J 2 bases; nucleotides not matched to a gene: 4. Germline lookup yields CDR1 ENHRY and CDR2 SYGVKD. The CDR3 DNA reads as TGTGCCATCAGTTCCGGGACAGGACAAGAGACCCAGTACTTC. Protein sequence: CAISSGTGQETQYF.

The gene calls are TRBV7-2 and TRBJ2-1; the match to TRBD2 covers 9 bases. The V gene's germline CDR1 is SGHTA and CDR2 FQGNSA. The V gene end was trimmed by 4 bases and the J gene end by 7 bases; junction bases not matched to a gene: 8. The CDR3 is 15 residues long. CDR3 sequence (DNA): TGTGCCAGCAGCTGGGGCGGGAGGGCCGGAAATGAGCAGTTCTTC. This gives the protein CASSWGGRAGNEQFF.

The chain has TRBV2 and TRBJ2-5; TRBD1 aligns across 12 bases. The V gene end was trimmed by 7 bases and the J gene end by 5 bases; junction bases not matched to a gene: 8. This CDR3 has 15 amino acids. Germline-derived CDR1 and CDR2 are SNHLY and FYNNEI. The CDR3 DNA reads as TGTGCCAGCAAGGGGGGGACAGGGGGCATCGAGACCCAGTACTTC. Its translation: CASKGGTGGIETQYF.

The chain is built from TRBV29-1 and TRBJ2-1; 7 bases agree with TRBD1. The CDR3 is 15 amino acids. The germline V gene encodes CDR1 SQVTM and CDR2 ANQGSEA. After removal of 6 bases from V and 4 bases from J, the junction contained 12 bases not matched to a gene. The CDR3 region has the DNA TGCAGCGTCTCGAACAGGGGACCTGGGTACAATGAGCAGTTCTTC. Translating it yields CSVSNRGPGYNEQFF.

The V gene is TRBV6-2 or TRBV6-3, the J gene TRBJ1-5; tentatively, D is TRBD1 (5 bases). V was trimmed by 5 bases and J by 4 bases, leaving 12 bases between them. The CDR3 totals 14 residues. Germline loops: CDR1 MNHEY, CDR2 SVGEGT. The CDR3 coding sequence is TGTGCCAGCAGTCAGGCGGGACGAAATCAGCCCCAGCATTTT. Its translation: CASSQAGRNQPQHF.

The rearrangement uses TRBV19 and TRBJ2-4, with a possible D match to TRBD1 (6 bases). V lost 2 bases to trimming and J lost 0 bases, with 11 bases between them. The germline V gene encodes CDR1 LNHDA and CDR2 SQIVND (reference sequence). This CDR3 is 16 amino acids long. The CDR3 reads CASSIRTEVAKNIQYF. Written as DNA, the CDR3 is TGTGCCAGTAGTATACGGACAGAGGTAGCCAAAAACATTCAGTACTTC.

The gene calls are TRBV2 and TRBJ1-1; D is undetermined. V lost 4 bases, J lost 9 bases, and 9 bases lay in between. The germline V gene has CDR1 SNHLY and CDR2 FYNNEI. The CDR3 spans 11 residues. CDR3: CASSALRKAFF. The CDR3 nucleotides read TGTGCCAGCAGTGCCCTTAGAAAAGCTTTCTTT. Using reference TRBV2 and TRBJ1-1 for the parts outside the CDR3, the full variable domain is EPEVTQTPSHQVTQMGQEVILRCVPISNHLYFYWYRQILGQKVEFLVSFYNNEISEKSEIFDDQFSVERPDGSNFTLKIRSTKLEDSAMYFCASSALRKAFFGQGTRLTVV.

J is TRBJ2-5 and V is TRBV5-1, with 8 bases that match TRBD1. The CDR3 sequence is 16 residues long. The germline V gene encodes CDR1 SGHRS and CDR2 YFSETQ. V was clipped by 4 bases and J by 4 bases; unmatched bases: 12. The CDR3 DNA sequence: TGCGCCAGCAGCCCGACAGGGGTGGGGGCAAGAGAGACCCAGTACTTC. It codes for CASSPTGVGARETQYF. Full variable domain (outside the CDR3, taken from reference TRBV5-1 and TRBJ2-5): KAGVTQTPRYLIKTRGQQVTLSCSPISGHRSVSWYQQTPGQGLQFLFEYFSETQRNKGNFPGRFSGRQFSNSRSEMNVSTLELGDSALYLCASSPTGVGARETQYFGPGTRLLVL.